This record covers a single TCR beta chain. Antigen unknown. Assay used: immunoSEQ multiplex PCR; TCRdb lists only in-frame clones, some missing. The sample comprises around 25,000 clones, roughly 80% of which are singletons, and roughly 1% rests with the top ten. The data are from a study of memory CD4+ T cells and cytomegalovirus serostatus. On the study more broadly: Donors were healthy Belgian adults, under 10 CMV seropositive and 24 seronegative.

Study-level points and caveats: Repertoires predicted CMV serostatus with median bootstrapped AUC of about 0.96.

The sort gate was single viable CD3+CD4+CD8-CD45RO+ cells for memory CD4+ T cells. Serostatus was set by detecting CMV pp150, pp28, p38, p52 IgG. The CDR3 has 15 residues. V was shortened by 4 bases and J by 5 bases, with 18 bases between the two germline ends. Germline V gene sequence: CDR1 SGHNT, CDR2 YYREEE (reference sequence). The clonotype originates from an adult in good health and CMV-seronegative. This rearrangement joins TRBV5-4 to TRBJ1-1, with D perhaps matching TRBD1 (5 bases). Sequenced input: memory CD4+ T cells from blood. CDR3: CASSPPQGVGTEAFF. The CDR3 nucleotides read TGTGCCAGCAGCCCACCCCAGGGAGTAGGGACTGAAGCTTTCTTT.